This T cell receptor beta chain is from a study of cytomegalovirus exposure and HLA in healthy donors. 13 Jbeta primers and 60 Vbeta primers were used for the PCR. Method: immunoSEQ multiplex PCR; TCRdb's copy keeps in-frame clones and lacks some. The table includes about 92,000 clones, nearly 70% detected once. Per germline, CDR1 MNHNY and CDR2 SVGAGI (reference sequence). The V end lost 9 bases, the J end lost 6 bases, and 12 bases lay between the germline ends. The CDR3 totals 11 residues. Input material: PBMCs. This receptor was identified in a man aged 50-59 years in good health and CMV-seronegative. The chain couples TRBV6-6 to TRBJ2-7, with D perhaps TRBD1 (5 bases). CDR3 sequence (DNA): TGTGCCAGTTCACAGGATGTCGAGCAGTACTTC. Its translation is CASSQDVEQYF.